Below are 13 T cell receptor beta chains sequenced from a single sample in a study of cytomegalovirus exposure and HLA in healthy donors. The study ran its PCR with 60 Vbeta and 13 Jbeta primers. The method was immunoSEQ multiplex PCR; TCRdb's version includes in-frame clones alone and lacks a portion of them. The sample has 150,000 to 200,000 clones, 78% seen once. The sample consisted of PBMCs. The receptors originated from a woman aged 30 to 39 in good health and CMV-seropositive.

The chain links TRBV13 to TRBJ1-3, with D possibly matching TRBD1 (5 bases). This CDR3 contains 15 residues. CDR1 and CDR2 (germline): PRHDT, FYEKMQ (reference sequence). V was trimmed by 5 bases and J by 6 bases, leaving 17 bases between them. For the CDR3, the DNA is TGTGCCAGCAGCCGAATCGACAGAACAGAAAACACCATATATTTT. Protein sequence: CASSRIDRTENTIYF.

This chain uses TRBV6-5 with TRBJ2-2; D uncertain. Deletions cut 6 bases from V and 4 bases from J, with 12 bases between. Looked up from germline, CDR1 is MNHEY and CDR2 is SVGAGI. The length of the CDR3 is 14 residues. This CDR3 is CASSRPLSTGELFF. Written as DNA, the CDR3 is TGTGCCAGCAGCCGTCCCCTCAGCACCGGGGAGCTGTTTTTT.

This clone is a singleton in its sample. The rearrangement links TRBV19 to TRBJ1-1, with 7 bases matching TRBD1. CDR1 and CDR2 from the germline V gene are LNHDA and SQIVND (reference sequence). V lost 6 bases and J lost 4; bases outside the gene matches: 11. The CDR3 spans 15 residues. CDR3 nucleotides: TGTGCCAGTAGCCCGACAGGGCAGGCTAGCACTGAAGCTTTCTTT. This encodes CASSPTGQASTEAFF.

The sample holds a few counts of this clone. The chain combines TRBV7-3 with TRBJ2-1, with 8 bases identical to TRBD2. CDR1 and CDR2 (germline): SGHTA, FQGTGA. V shed 2 bases, J shed 2 bases, and the junction held 2 bases outside the gene matches. This CDR3 has 15 amino acids. The chain's CDR3 is CASSLSLAAYNEQFF. The CDR3 nucleotides are TGTGCCAGCAGCTTATCACTAGCGGCCTACAATGAGCAGTTCTTC.

V is TRBV2 and J is TRBJ2-7; perhaps TRBD2 as D (7 bases). Germline V lookup: CDR1 SNHLY, CDR2 FYNNEI. This CDR3 has 12 amino acids. Trimming stripped 8 bases from V and 11 bases from J, with 19 bases between. The chain's CDR3 is CASGGGRPSEYF. CDR3 sequence (DNA): TGTGCCAGCGGGGGGGGGCGACCTTCCGAGTACTTC.

This chain links TRBV4-1 with TRBJ2-3; D uncertain. The CDR3 spans 17 residues. Trimming stripped 2 bases from V and 2 bases from J, with 17 bases between. Germline CDR1 and CDR2: MGHRA and YSYEKL. The CDR3 bases are TGCGCCAGCAGCCAAAGCGAAAACTTCATCCACACAGATACGCAGTATTTT. Its protein product is CASSQSENFIHTDTQYF.

The V and J genes are TRBV28 and TRBJ1-1; tentative D call: TRBD1 (5 bases). V lost 2 bases to trimming and J lost 0 bases, with 7 bases between them. This CDR3 is built from 14 residues. From germline, CDR1 is MDHEN and CDR2 SYDVKM. The CDR3: CASSLGAVNTEAFF. For the CDR3, the DNA is TGTGCCAGCAGTTTAGGGGCCGTGAACACTGAAGCTTTCTTT.

V gene TRBV7-2 combines with J gene TRBJ2-3, with a tentative D call TRBD2 (6 bases). The germline gives CDR1 SGHTA, CDR2 FQGNSA. V lost 1 base and J lost 5, with 10 bases in between. The CDR3 extends over 14 amino acids. The CDR3 DNA is TGTGCCAGCAGCTTAGAACTAGCAGTAGATACGCAGTATTTT. Amino acids: CASSLELAVDTQYF.

V and J are TRBV7-2 and TRBJ2-5; 8 bases line up with TRBD1. Germline CDR1 SGHTA, CDR2 FQGNSA. The CDR3 is 14 residues long. After removal of 5 bases from V and 4 bases from J, the junction contained 6 bases not matched to a gene. CDR3 coding DNA: TGTGCCAGCAGCCCTACAGGGGGAGGAGAGACCCAGTACTTC. Translated, it gives CASSPTGGGETQYF.

This clone was seen a single time. The chain has TRBV6-5 and TRBJ1-4; weak D call: TRBD1 (5 bases). Trimming cost V 6 bases and J 8 bases, with 16 bases left between them. CDR1 is MNHEY and CDR2 is SVGAGI in the germline V gene. This CDR3 has 14 residues. In DNA form, the CDR3 reads TGTGCCAGCAGCACCTTCAGGGTCAGGGAAAAACTGTTTTTT. Translating it yields CASSTFRVREKLFF.

This clone was seen only a few times. Other nucleotide sequences in the sample specify the same CDR3. V and J are TRBV6-1 and TRBJ1-1; possible D gene TRBD1, 5 bases. Trimming removed 2 bases at V and 1 base at J, with 5 bases between. Germline CDR1 MNHNS, CDR2 SASEGT. This CDR3 has 13 residues. The CDR3 spells CASSEQGNTEAFF. CDR3 DNA sequence: TGTGCCAGCAGTGAACAGGGGAACACTGAAGCTTTCTTT.

This clone was seen a few times. This sequence joins TRBV2 and TRBJ2-7; perhaps TRBD2 as D (6 bases). Germline lookup yields CDR1 SNHLY and CDR2 FYNNEI. Trimming stripped 7 bases from V and 5 bases from J, with 12 bases between. The CDR3 covers 12 residues. CDR3 in amino acids: CASNRRGNEQYF. CDR3 DNA: TGTGCCAGCAATAGGCGGGGCAACGAGCAGTACTTC.

The rearrangement links TRBV28 to TRBJ1-1; D is ambiguous. The V end lost 5 bases, the J end lost 0 bases, and 13 bases lay between the germline ends. CDR1 and CDR2 (germline): MDHEN, SYDVKM. This CDR3 has 15 amino acids. CDR3 region: CASSQNSGMNTEAFF. DNA of the CDR3: TGTGCCAGCAGTCAAAACAGTGGAATGAACACTGAAGCTTTCTTT.